The following is a T cell receptor beta chain sequence with its context. Its binding antigen is unknown. Per-base qualities were not stored, and no clone one base away is much larger. This record comes from a study of blood T cell repertoires in COVID-19 (dated by TCRdb to between 2020 and 2021). For context, the study as a whole: Samples covering the acute and convalescent phases of COVID-19 were provided by collaborators in the United States, Italy and Spain. A freely available public database, intended as a resource for researchers studying the immune response to SARS-CoV-2, is where the repertoires were released. Where available, HLA class I and class II types were obtained from metadata supplied by the sample provider rather than from assay-based typing. Deeply sampled blood TCRbeta repertoires from subjects exposed to, actively infected with, or recovered from COVID-19 were included in the dataset. Samples came from the ongoing ImmuneRACE study (first 160 participants) plus 1,254 subjects from 6 global collaborators. Sample metadata almost always included a de-identified subject ID, COVID-19 status, age in years and sex. The material from the prospective study consisted of cDNA or gDNA derived from T cells, B-cell-depleted T cells, or PBMCs.

Broad study findings and their caveats: Clinical and demographic metadata were provided uncurated, with the amount varying by source and participant.

TCRbeta CDR3 regions were amplified from genomic DNA by means of the immunoSEQ Assay, a bias-controlled multiplex PCR. The source study handled its data this way. Within the assay, amplification of reference gene primers was used to estimate how many nucleated cells each sample contained. To quantify the absolute abundance of each unique TCRbeta CDR3 rearrangement, sequence reads were collapsed and filtered. Productive Simpson clonality was computed per sample as the square root of Simpson's diversity index over productive rearrangements. TCRdb stores this immuneACCESS table with in-frame sequences only. Part of the clones is absent; in the studies checked, under half of the shortfall reflects unresolved V genes, and no reason is known for the rest. V, J and clone size reflect that table, while D and trimming were determined from the DNA. The sample table contains under 250,000 clones; only one count was recorded for about four fifths of them. The ten largest clones represent less than 4.5% of the sample.

Collaborating institutions collected whole blood in K2EDTA tubes following their own protocols. For TCRbeta analysis, collaborator samples were shipped as frozen whole blood, as isolated PBMCs, or as DNA extracted from either sample type. This clonotype was sampled from a man aged 45-65 years with acute or convalescent COVID-19. The sequencing input was peripheral blood.

The DNA sequence follows: TGTGCCAGCAGCTTAGGACTAGCGGGGGTTTACGAGCAGTACTTC. It codes for CASSLGLAGVYEQYF. The sequence joins TRBV5-6 to TRBJ2-7, with 13 central nucleotides matching TRBD2. From the germline V gene, CDR1 is SGHDT and CDR2 is YYEEEE. V and J are trimmed by 2 bases and 4 bases, and the gene matches miss 3 bases of the junction. Counted from cysteine to phenylalanine, this CDR3 has 15 amino acids. CDR3 DNA only is kept here, 45 bases in frame from base 1.